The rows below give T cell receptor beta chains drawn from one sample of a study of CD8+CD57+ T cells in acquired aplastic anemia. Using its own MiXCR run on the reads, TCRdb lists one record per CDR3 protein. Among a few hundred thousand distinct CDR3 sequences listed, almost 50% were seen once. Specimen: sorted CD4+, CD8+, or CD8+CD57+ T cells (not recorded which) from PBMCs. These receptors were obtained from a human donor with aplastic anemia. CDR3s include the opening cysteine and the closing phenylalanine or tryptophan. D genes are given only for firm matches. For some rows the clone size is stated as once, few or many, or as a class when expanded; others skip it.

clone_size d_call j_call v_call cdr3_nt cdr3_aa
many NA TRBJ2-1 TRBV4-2 TGTGCCAGCAGCCAAGAGGGTTGGGGATCCTACAATGAGCAGTTCTTC CASSQEGWGSYNEQFF
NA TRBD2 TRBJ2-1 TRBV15 TGTGCCACCGGCCCCCCCGGGACGGGGGGTGAGGGTGAGCAGTTCTTC CATGPPGTGGEGEQFF
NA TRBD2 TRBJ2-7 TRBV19 TGTGCCAGTAGAACAAGCGGGGCCTACGAGCAGTACTTC CASRTSGAYEQYF
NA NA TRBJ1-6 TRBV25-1 TGTACCAGCGCTGACACAGGGTTCAATTCACCCCTCCACTTT CTSADTGFNSPLHF
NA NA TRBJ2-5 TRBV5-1 TGCGCCAGCCGCAGCTTGGTTGCGGGTCTGGAAGAGACCCAGTACTTC CASRSLVAGLEETQYF
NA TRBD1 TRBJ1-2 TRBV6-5 TGTGCCAGCAGTGACCCGCGACAGGGTCCGGGCTACACCTTC CASSDPRQGPGYTF
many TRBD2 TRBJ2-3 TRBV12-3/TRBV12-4 TGTGCCAGCAGTCCCCTTGGGGGGGGAACAGATACGCAGTATTTT CASSPLGGGTDTQYF
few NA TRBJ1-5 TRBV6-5 TGTGCCAGCCAACCCCGGGGGGACAGCAATCAGCCCCAGCATTTT CASQPRGDSNQPQHF
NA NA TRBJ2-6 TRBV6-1 TGTGCCAGCAAGAAGAGGGGGGCCAACGTCCTGACTTTC CASKKRGANVLTF
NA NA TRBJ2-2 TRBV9 TGTGCCAGCAAATCCGGCGACACCGGGGAGCTGTTTTTT CASKSGDTGELFF
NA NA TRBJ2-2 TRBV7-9 TGCGCCAGCAGCTTTACTAGGAGTACCGCGAACACCGGGGAGCTGTTTTTT CASSFTRSTANTGELFF
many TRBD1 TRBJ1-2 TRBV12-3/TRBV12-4 TGTGCCAGCAGTTTCCAGGGGGCGAATGGCTACACCTTC CASSFQGANGYTF
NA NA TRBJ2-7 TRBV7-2 TGTGCCAGCAAGAGAGGGACGGCAACCTTCGAGCAGTACTTC CASKRGTATFEQYF
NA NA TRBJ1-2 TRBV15 TGTGCCACCAGCAGGAGCTCACAGGGCTACTATGGCTACACCTTC CATSRSSQGYYGYTF
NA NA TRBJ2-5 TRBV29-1 TGCAGCGAACGGTGGGGCCAAGAGACCCAGTACTTC CSERWGQETQYF
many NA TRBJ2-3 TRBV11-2 TGTGCCAGCAGCTTCGCATACTCAGATACGCAGTATTTT CASSFAYSDTQYF
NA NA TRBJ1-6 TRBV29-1 TGCAGCGTTCAGGAACAGCGGGATAATTCACCCCTCCACTTT CSVQEQRDNSPLHF
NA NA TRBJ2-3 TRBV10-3 TGTGCCATCAGTGAGTCGAGGGGGGGCCTAAGAGATACGCAGTATTTT CAISESRGGLRDTQYF
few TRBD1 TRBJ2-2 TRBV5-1 TGCGCCAGCAGCTATACCCCCGACAGGGTATACACCGGGGAGCTGTTTTTT CASSYTPDRVYTGELFF
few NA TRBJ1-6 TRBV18 TGTGCCAGCTCACCTCAGGGAGGAGTCGATTCACCCCTCCACTTT CASSPQGGVDSPLHF